The clone carrying this TCR beta chain was counted ten times or more. TCRdb re-derived calls from the RT-PCR reads in MiXCR, one entry per CDR3 protein. The sample consists of approximately 430,000 distinct CDR3 sequences, 16% of them appearing once. These data belong to a study of patients and donors after allogeneic stem cell transplantation. Trimming left V 0 bases short and J 8 bases short, with 14 bases between. The CDR3 is 14 amino acids. Specimen: blood, either unsorted or a sorted T cell fraction (not recorded which). This sequence joins TRBV12-3 or TRBV12-4 and TRBJ2-7; a weak D match, TRBD2 (6 bases). The receptor was isolated from a human donor who was either an allogeneic HSCT recipient or a stem cell or donor lymphocyte infusion donor (not recorded which). It is not recorded whose cells these are; they may come from a transplant donor. The CDR3 loop reads CASSLAHWTTKQYF. CDR3 bases: TGTGCCAGCAGTTTAGCCCACTGGACTACTAAGCAGTACTTC.